The 13 T cell receptor beta chains given below trace back to one sample, sequenced in a study of Tregs in tolerant kidney transplant recipients. Sequencing was performed with immunoSEQ multiplex PCR; in TCRdb, only in-frame clones are kept and a portion is missing. The sample holds tens of thousands of clones, roughly 90% seen once. Mixed chimerism was transient after nonmyeloablative marrow transplants from related graft donors. The specimen comprised CD4+ T cells from blood (PBMCs), sampled 24 months after the transplant. These receptors were obtained from a human patient who received a combined kidney and bone marrow transplant. Some T cells may be provided by the graft donor.

The gene calls are TRBV18 and TRBJ2-3; 11 positions agree with TRBD1. Germline-derived CDR1 and CDR2 are KGHSH and LQKENI. Trimming removed 2 bases from V and 3 bases from J; junction bases left unmatched: 1. The CDR3 is 15 residues long. The CDR3 DNA reads as TGTGCCAGCTCACCAAGGGACAGGGGGACAGATACGCAGTATTTT. Amino acid sequence: CASSPRDRGTDTQYF. Full variable domain (outside the CDR3, taken from reference TRBV18 and TRBJ2-3): NAGVMQNPRHLVRRRGQEARLRCSPMKGHSHVYWYRQLPEEGLKFMVYLQKENIIDESGMPKERFSAEFPKEGPSILRIQQVVRGDSAAYFCASSPRDRGTDTQYFGPGTRLTVL.

The chain is built from TRBV2 and TRBJ2-7; 7 bases fit TRBD1. With V trimmed by 8 bases and J by 0 bases, 10 bases remained unmatched. The CDR3 consists of 15 residues. The germline V gene encodes CDR1 SNHLY and CDR2 FYNNEI. CDR3 loop: CASLPGQAISYEQYF. CDR3 sequence (DNA): TGTGCCAGCTTGCCTGGACAGGCGATCTCCTACGAGCAGTACTTC. Filled out from reference TRBV2 and TRBJ2-7, the complete variable domain reads EPEVTQTPSHQVTQMGQEVILRCVPISNHLYFYWYRQILGQKVEFLVSFYNNEISEKSEIFDDQFSVERPDGSNFTLKIRSTKLEDSAMYFCASLPGQAISYEQYFGPGTRLTVT.

The rearrangement links TRBV28 to TRBJ1-1, with a possible D match to TRBD1 (5 bases). Trimming removed 7 bases at V and 3 bases at J, with 12 bases between. The CDR3 runs 13 residues. Germline values: CDR1 MDHEN, CDR2 SYDVKM. CDR3: CASTSQGHTEAFF. The CDR3 DNA reads as TGTGCCAGCACCAGTCAGGGTCACACTGAAGCTTTCTTT.

V and J are TRBV9 and TRBJ2-5; 9 bases line up with TRBD2. V dropped 4 bases and J dropped 1; count of bases not matched to a gene: 8. The CDR3 extends over 16 amino acids. Germline V gene data show CDR1 as SGDLS and CDR2 as YYNGEE. The chain's CDR3 is CASSPGSGRLQETQYF. As DNA, the CDR3 is TGTGCCAGCAGCCCTGGGAGCGGGAGGCTCCAAGAGACCCAGTACTTC. The variable domain in full, with the rest retrieved from reference TRBV9 and TRBJ2-5, is DSGVTQTPKHLITATGQRVTLRCSPRSGDLSVYWYQQSLDQGLQFLIQYYNGEERAKGNILERFSAQQFPDLHSELNLSSLELGDSALYFCASSPGSGRLQETQYFGPGTRLLVL.

V gene TRBV5-4 combines with J gene TRBJ2-5; the D gene is possibly TRBD2 (6 bases). Germline V CDR1 and CDR2: SGHNT, YYREEE (reference sequence). This CDR3 is built from 14 residues. V lost 3 bases to trimming and J lost 5 bases, with 14 bases between them. CDR3 region: CASSSGVRGETQYF. CDR3 DNA: TGTGCCAGCAGCTCGGGGGTCCGGGGGGAGACCCAGTACTTC.

The V call is TRBV18, the J call TRBJ1-1; D possibly corresponds to TRBD1 (6 bases). The V gene's germline CDR1 is KGHSH and CDR2 LQKENI. The CDR3 contains 15 residues. The V end was cut by 2 bases, the J end by 0 bases, with 10 bases between. The CDR3 nucleotides are TGTGCCAGCTCACCATCGGGGGGCTTGAACACTGAAGCTTTCTTT. Translated: CASSPSGGLNTEAFF.

The chain couples TRBV6-1 to TRBJ2-3; 8 bases map to TRBD1. This CDR3 contains 15 residues. The germline CDR1 and CDR2 sequences are MNHNS and SASEGT. Trimming removed 5 bases from V and 3 bases from J; junction bases left unmatched: 7. Here the CDR3 DNA reads TGTGCCAGCAGTCTCGACAGGGGCGGTACAGATACGCAGTATTTT. This codes for CASSLDRGGTDTQYF.

The genes are TRBV7-2 and TRBJ2-7; the match to TRBD1 covers 9 bases. The germline gives CDR1 SGHTA, CDR2 FQGNSA. The CDR3 is 14 residues long. With V trimmed by 5 bases and J by 2 bases, 4 bases remained unmatched. The CDR3 DNA reads as TGTGCCAGCAGCACAGGGACAGGGCCCTACGAGCAGTACTTC. Protein product: CASSTGTGPYEQYF.

Concerning this clone: At one of its ends the junction is not consistent with the germline gene, which may arise from a read error. This sequence joins TRBV30 and TRBJ2-1; 10 bases fit TRBD2. Germline assignment: CDR1 GTSNPN and CDR2 SVGIG (reference sequence). This CDR3 has 16 residues. CDR3 in amino acids: CAWRGMMGLAPNQQFF. CDR3 DNA: TGTGCCTGGCGAGGCATGATGGGACTAGCGCCCAATCAGCAGTTCTTC.

The chain couples TRBV10-3 to TRBJ2-5, with TRBD1 matching over 8 bases. In germline, CDR1 is ENHRY, CDR2 SYGVKD. This CDR3 is 13 amino acids long. V shed 4 bases, J shed 4 bases, and the junction held 2 bases outside the gene matches. The CDR3, as DNA: TGTGCCATCAGTGGCGGACAGGGAGAGACCCAGTACTTC. Translation gives CAISGGQGETQYF.

The chain joins TRBV11-3 to TRBJ1-1, with D possibly matching TRBD1 (6 bases). This CDR3 contains 12 residues. Germline assignment: CDR1 SGHNT and CDR2 YENEEA. The V gene lost 5 bases and the J gene lost 10 bases, with 14 bases spanning the gap. CDR3 bases: TGTGCCAGCAGCGCGGACAGTCGGAGAGCTTTCTTT. It is translated as CASSADSRRAFF.

In nucleotides, the CDR3 is TGTGCCAGCAGTGAGGAAAGGGGGCGTTGGGAAGTGAGCTCCTACGAGCAGTACTTC. It codes for CASSEERGRWEVSSYEQYF. The genes are TRBV2 and TRBJ2-7; 7 bases fit TRBD1. Germline lookup yields CDR1 SNHLY and CDR2 FYNNEI. The ends lost 3 bases at V and 0 bases at J; junction bases unmatched: 17. CDR3 length: 19 amino acids.

V and J are TRBV5-1 and TRBJ1-4; D unresolved. V gave up 3 bases and J gave up 0 bases, with 3 bases separating them. Germline V gives CDR1 SGHRS, CDR2 YFSETQ. The CDR3 has 13 residues. CDR3 sequence reads: CASSSSTNEKLFF. DNA of the CDR3: TGCGCCAGCAGCTCCTCAACTAATGAAAAACTGTTTTTT.